This TCR beta chain was documented in a study of OX40 agonist ivuxolimab in advanced cancers. For the study at large: Of the participants, approximately 38% had some prior anti-PD-1, anti-PD-L1 or anti-CTLA-4 therapy, which was allowed. Findings and limits, study-wide: At 0.1 to 3.0 mg/kg, CD4+ and CD8+ blood T cells expanded clonally by week 6.

At cycle 4 day 1, cycle 7 day 1, and baseline, blood was sampled. The V end lost 0 bases, the J end lost 6 bases, and 10 bases lay between the germline ends. The V gene's germline CDR1 is SGHRS and CDR2 YFSETQ. CDR3 length equals 13 residues. Clones were sequenced by immunoSEQ multiplex PCR, and TCRdb holds only the in-frame ones, with some missing. The sample holds 71,000 or so clones; 85% to 95% are singletons and the top ten take around 6%. This clone was picked up one time. Its specificity is not known. The receptor's source is an adult with an advanced solid tumor such as melanoma, head and neck, liver or kidney cancer. The sample consisted of CD4+ or CD8+ T cells sorted from blood, taken in a trial of the OX40 agonist ivuxolimab. The chain has TRBV5-1 and TRBJ2-7; TRBD2 is a possible D gene (5 bases). CDR3 sequence: CASSLVSGGEQYF. Written as DNA, the CDR3 is TGCGCCAGCAGCTTGGTGTCTGGAGGCGAGCAGTACTTC.